Listed below are T cell receptor beta chains from one sample, sequenced in a study of T-cell memory formation after mild COVID-19. TCRdb redid the calling of the 5' RACE reads with MiXCR, one entry per CDR3 protein. This sample has roughly 400,000 distinct CDR3 sequences; about 20% occur once, and the top ten carry about 22%. Sample: PBMCs or a T cell subset sorted from them (not recorded which). All receptors derive from a man between 18 and 29 years old who had mild COVID-19 (a few samples of this study predate the infection). Cell type and time point are not known. The CDR3 runs from the conserved cysteine through the conserved F or W. D genes are given only for firm matches. For some rows the clone size is stated as once, few or many, or as a class when expanded; others skip it.

V gene	J gene	clone size	D gene	CDR3 protein	CDR3 DNA
TRBV7-9	TRBJ2-7	NA	NA	CASSLATYEQYF	TGTGCCAGCAGCTTAGCCACCTACGAGCAGTACTTC
TRBV6-5	TRBJ1-2	NA	TRBD1	CASSYIGQGNGYTF	TGTGCCAGCAGTTACATAGGACAGGGGAATGGCTACACCTTC
TRBV5-1	TRBJ1-1	NA	NA	CASSPNGNTEAFF	TGCGCCAGCAGCCCTAACGGGAACACTGAAGCTTTCTTT
TRBV4-1	TRBJ2-7	NA	TRBD2	CASSQEAGLARSGEQYF	TGCGCCAGCAGCCAAGAGGCGGGACTAGCGAGGTCCGGGGAGCAGTACTTC
TRBV4-1	TRBJ2-5	NA	NA	CASSQAGFSQETQYF	TGCGCCAGCAGCCAGGCGGGGTTTTCCCAAGAGACCCAGTACTTC
TRBV6-6	TRBJ1-2	NA	NA	CASSSGLGYGYTF	TGTGCCAGCAGTTCAGGGTTAGGATATGGCTACACCTTC
TRBV7-9	TRBJ2-3	few	TRBD1	CASSLRGLTDTQYF	TGTGCCAGCAGCTTGAGGGGGCTCACAGATACGCAGTATTTT
TRBV4-3	TRBJ2-3	few	TRBD2	CASSPRLDSGRSTDTQYF	TGCGCCAGCAGCCCTCGACTGGACAGCGGGAGGAGTACAGATACGCAGTATTTT
TRBV20-1	TRBJ2-5	NA	TRBD1	CSAFLAGGAETQYF	TGCAGTGCTTTCCTAGCAGGGGGCGCGGAGACCCAGTACTTC
TRBV11-2	TRBJ2-3	NA	TRBD2	CASSARLAGGFTDTQYF	TGTGCCAGCAGCGCAAGACTAGCGGGGGGGTTCACAGATACGCAGTATTTT
TRBV28	TRBJ2-3	NA	NA	CASSTGTGIPPDTQYF	TGTGCCAGCAGTACCGGGACTGGGATCCCACCAGATACGCAGTATTTT
TRBV7-3	TRBJ1-1	few	NA	CASILYMNTEAFF	TGTGCCAGCATCTTATATATGAACACTGAAGCTTTCTTT
TRBV5-1	TRBJ1-2	NA	NA	CASSRDELYGYTF	TGCGCCAGCAGCCGAGACGAACTTTATGGCTACACCTTC
TRBV7-9	TRBJ2-4	NA	NA	CASSFTGSGAKNIQYF	TGTGCCAGCAGCTTTACCGGGAGTGGAGCCAAAAACATTCAGTACTTC
TRBV20-1	TRBJ1-2	NA	NA	CSAMDMSNYGYTF	TGCAGTGCTATGGACATGTCAAACTATGGCTACACCTTC
TRBV6-2/TRBV6-3	TRBJ1-2	few	NA	CASSYSWGEGYTF	TGTGCCAGCAGTTACTCTTGGGGCGAAGGCTACACCTTC
TRBV7-2	TRBJ2-5	many	NA	CASSLAGGRETQYF	TGTGCCAGCAGCTTGGCCGGGGGGCGGGAGACCCAGTACTTC
TRBV4-1	TRBJ1-3	NA	NA	CASRPTEALGNTIYF	TGCGCCAGCAGGCCTACGGAAGCTCTCGGAAACACCATATATTTT
TRBV7-6	TRBJ1-5	few	NA	CASSTAGGPNQPQHF	TGTGCCAGCAGCACGGCCGGGGGGCCGAATCAGCCCCAGCATTTT
TRBV3-1	TRBJ2-1	NA	TRBD1	CASSQRDRENNEQFF	TGTGCCAGCAGCCAAAGGGACAGGGAGAACAATGAGCAGTTCTTC
TRBV3-1	TRBJ2-1	few	TRBD1	CASSLIGQGYNEQFF	TGTGCCAGCAGCCTCATAGGACAGGGGTACAATGAGCAGTTCTTC
TRBV7-9	TRBJ2-3	NA	NA	CASSLRRATNLGGDTQYF	TGTGCCAGCAGCCTAAGACGGGCTACAAACCTAGGGGGTGATACGCAGTATTTT
TRBV5-1	TRBJ2-2	NA	NA	CASSLAQGGIGELFF	TGCGCCAGCAGCTTGGCTCAGGGTGGCATCGGGGAGCTGTTTTTT